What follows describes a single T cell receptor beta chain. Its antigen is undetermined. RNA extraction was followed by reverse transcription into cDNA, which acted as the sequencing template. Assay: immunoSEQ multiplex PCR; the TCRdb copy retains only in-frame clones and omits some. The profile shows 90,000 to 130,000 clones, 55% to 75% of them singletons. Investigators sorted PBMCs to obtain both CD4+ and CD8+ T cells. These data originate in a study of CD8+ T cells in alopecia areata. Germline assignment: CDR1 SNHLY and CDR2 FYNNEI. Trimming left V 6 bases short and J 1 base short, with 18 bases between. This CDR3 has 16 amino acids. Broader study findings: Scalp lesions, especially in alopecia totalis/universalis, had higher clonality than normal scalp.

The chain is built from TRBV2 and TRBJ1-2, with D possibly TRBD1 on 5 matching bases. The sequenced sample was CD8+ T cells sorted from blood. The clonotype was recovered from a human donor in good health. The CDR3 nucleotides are TGTGCCAGCAGAGTGCAGAAAGGAGGGGTTAACTATGGCTACACCTTC. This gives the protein CASRVQKGGVNYGYTF.